This record covers a single T cell receptor beta chain. Profiled with immunoSEQ multiplex PCR; TCRdb holds only in-frame clones, not every one. The sample yields 45,000 to 60,000 clones, about 85% seen once. Exclusion of a patient followed from autoimmune disease history or systemic immunosuppression. Germline V gives CDR1 LGHNA, CDR2 YSLEER. This CDR3 has 14 residues. V lost 0 bases and J 3 bases, leaving 8 bases between the germline ends. This sample is part of a study of OX40 agonist ivuxolimab in advanced cancers. This sequence was found in an adult with an advanced solid tumor such as melanoma, head and neck, liver or kidney cancer. The V call is TRBV4-3, the J call TRBJ2-5; unclear D gene. The sequencing here drew on CD4+ or CD8+ T cells sorted from blood, taken in a trial of the OX40 agonist ivuxolimab. The CDR3 coding sequence is TGCGCCAGCAGCCAAGATAGAGCAGAAGAGACCCAGTACTTC. This codes for CASSQDRAEETQYF.